This T cell receptor (beta chain) is drawn from a study of human T cells and chemical hapten exposure. For the study at large: Variation in per-sample TCR yields came mainly from small pooled library volume differences.

The time point here: pre-sensitization, week 0. The treatment here: therapeutic diphenylcyclopropenone sensitization with weekly scalp DPC. Each CDR3 protein gets one entry after TCRdb re-called the RACE reads with MiXCR. The sample lists about 290,000 distinct CDR3 sequences, approximately 7.5% occurring once. CDR1 is MGHDK and CDR2 is SYGVNS in the germline V gene. The V and J ends lost 6 bases and 1 base respectively, with 12 bases between them. This CDR3 is built from 14 residues. This clonotype was detected many times. This rearrangement joins TRBV25-1 to TRBJ1-1; D is perhaps TRBD1 (5 bases). The material was whole blood, obtained in connection with sensitization to the hapten diphenylcyclopropenone (DPC). The TCR comes from a man aged 18 to 35 with alopecia areata. Some clones in this sample may be carry-over from other donors' samples. Written as DNA, the CDR3 is TGTGCCAGCAGGCCCGTCGACAGGAACACTGAAGCTTTCTTT. Translation: CASRPVDRNTEAFF.